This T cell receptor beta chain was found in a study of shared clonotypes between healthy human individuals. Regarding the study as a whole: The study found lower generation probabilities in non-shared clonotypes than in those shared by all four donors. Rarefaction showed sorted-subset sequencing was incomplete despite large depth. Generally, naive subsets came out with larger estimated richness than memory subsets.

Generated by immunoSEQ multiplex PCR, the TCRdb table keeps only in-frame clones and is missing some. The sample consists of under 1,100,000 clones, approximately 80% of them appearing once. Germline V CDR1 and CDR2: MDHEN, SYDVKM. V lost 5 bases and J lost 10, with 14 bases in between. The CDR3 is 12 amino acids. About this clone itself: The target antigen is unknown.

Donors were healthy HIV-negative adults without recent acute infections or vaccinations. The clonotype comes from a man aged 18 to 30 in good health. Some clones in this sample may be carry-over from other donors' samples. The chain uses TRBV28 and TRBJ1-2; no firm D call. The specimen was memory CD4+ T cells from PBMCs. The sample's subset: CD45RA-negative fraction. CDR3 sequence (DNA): TGTGCCAGCAGTCCTACGCGGCTGTACTACACCTTC. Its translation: CASSPTRLYYTF.